These 29 T cell receptor beta chains originate from one sample sequenced in a study of cytomegalovirus exposure and HLA in healthy donors (dated by TCRdb to 2016 to 2017). Libraries were prepared through the immunoSEQ multiplex PCR assay. The multiplex PCR relied on a mix of 60 forward primers for TCR Vbeta segments and 13 reverse primers for TCR Jbeta segments. Entries here come from immuneACCESS through TCRdb and include only in-frame sequences with V and J called. Some clones fail to appear in such tables; in the studies checked, an unresolved V gene covers under half of the shortfall, and the cause of the remainder is unknown. A total of 150,000 to 200,000 clones appear in this sample, about 70% of them only once. In total, the top ten clones hold 1.5% to 2% of the sample. Source material: PBMCs. The source is a woman younger than 45 in good health and CMV-seronegative.

The chain has TRBV11-2 and TRBJ2-7; the match to TRBD1 covers 7 bases. This CDR3 is built from 12 residues. J gave up 4 bases and V 8 bases, and 5 bases lay outside the gene matches. Germline V gene lookup returns CDR1 SGHAT and CDR2 FQNNGV. CDR3 in DNA: TGTGCCAGCGGGGGACAGCGATACGAGCAGTACTTC. Translating it yields CASGGQRYEQYF.

V usage is TRBV18 and J usage is TRBJ2-3; D is ambiguous. The CDR3 loop spans 15 amino acids. Germline V gives CDR1 KGHSH, CDR2 LQKENI. V was pared by 1 base and J by 2 bases, with 10 bases between. The CDR3 sequence: CASSPQVPYTDTQYF. For the CDR3, the DNA is TGTGCCAGCTCACCACAAGTTCCCTACACAGATACGCAGTATTTT.

The rearrangement uses TRBV5-1 and TRBJ2-1; no reliable D call. The CDR3 has 11 residues. V shed 4 bases and J shed 8 bases, with 7 bases lying between them. Germline CDR1 reads SGHRS; CDR2 reads YFSETQ. The CDR3 here is CASSVEYEQFF. Here the CDR3 DNA reads TGCGCCAGCAGCGTAGAGTATGAGCAGTTCTTC.

CDR3 coding DNA: TGTGCCAGCGTACCGGTCCGGAGGGGCAATGAGCAGTTCTTC. Translated, it gives CASVPVRRGNEQFF. V gene TRBV7-2 combines with J gene TRBJ2-1; D is perhaps TRBD2 (6 bases). Germline V gives CDR1 SGHTA, CDR2 FQGNSA. The V end lost 8 bases, the J end lost 6 bases, and 17 bases lay between the germline ends. This CDR3 has 14 residues.

The V gene is TRBV7-2, the J gene TRBJ1-1; 8 bases match TRBD1. Germline CDR1 and CDR2: SGHTA and FQGNSA. The V gene end was trimmed by 5 bases and the J gene end by 8 bases; junction bases not matched to a gene: 7. CDR3 length: 13 residues. The CDR3 spells CASSLGQGREAFF. The CDR3 nucleotides read TGTGCCAGCAGCCTTGGACAGGGCCGGGAAGCTTTCTTT.

The chain recombines TRBV10-1 with TRBJ1-4; D not resolved. The CDR3 sequence is 14 residues long. Trimming left V 7 bases short and J 1 base short, with 10 bases between. Germline CDR1 reads WNHNN; CDR2 reads SYGVQD (reference sequence). CDR3 in DNA: TGCGCCAGCATTACGACTCTAACTAATGAAAAACTGTTTTTT. Protein sequence: CASITTLTNEKLFF.

The chain is built from TRBV15 and TRBJ1-1; D remains unclear. Germline assignment: CDR1 LNHNV and CDR2 YYDKDF (reference sequence). The CDR3 runs to 17 residues. Trimming removed 5 bases from V and 0 bases from J, with 19 bases in between. The CDR3 DNA reads as TGTGCCACCAGCGGAGCCACCCTCGCTGCGGTGAACACTGAAGCTTTCTTT. Translated, it gives CATSGATLAAVNTEAFF.

This clone occurred a few times. CDR3 protein: CASSQTWTSGRARETQYF. CDR3 nucleotide sequence: TGTGCCAGCAGCCAGACGTGGACTAGCGGGAGGGCCAGGGAGACCCAGTACTTC. The rearrangement links TRBV14 to TRBJ2-5; 15 bases are shared with TRBD2. The CDR3 consists of 18 residues. V shed 3 bases, J shed 5 bases, and the junction held 10 bases outside the gene matches. Germline V gives CDR1 SGHDN, CDR2 FVKESK.

The chain combines TRBV25-1 with TRBJ1-3; no firm D call. Trimming shortened V by 4 bases and J by 4 bases, and 11 bases separated the two germline ends. CDR3 size: 14 residues. Per germline, CDR1 MGHDK and CDR2 SYGVNS. CDR3 DNA: TGTGCCAGCAGTGTGTGGGGAGAGGGAAACACCATATATTTT. Translating it yields CASSVWGEGNTIYF. The variable domain in full, completed from reference TRBV25-1 and TRBJ1-3, reads EADIYQTPRYLVIGTGKKITLECSQTMGHDKMYWYQQDPGMELHLIHYSYGVNSTEKGDLSSESTVSRIRTEHFPLTLESARPSHTSQYLCASSVWGEGNTIYFGEGSWLTVV.

The chain links TRBV9 to TRBJ2-3; D unresolved. Trimming removed 4 bases at V and 2 bases at J, with 8 bases between. The CDR3 spans 13 residues. Germline V gene lookup returns CDR1 SGDLS and CDR2 YYNGEE. The CDR3 region is CASSPHITDTQYF. The CDR3 DNA reads TGTGCCAGCAGCCCACACATCACAGATACGCAGTATTTT.

This clone came up a few times. The rearrangement links TRBV10-3 to TRBJ2-1, with TRBD1 as a possible D gene (8 bases). The CDR3 has 17 amino acids. Trimming took off 10 bases at V and 1 base at J, with 23 bases between the two ends. Germline CDR1 and CDR2: ENHRY and SYGVKD. The CDR3 DNA reads TGTGCCACCGGATTGGGGTTACAGGGGGGGTCCTACAATGAGCAGTTCTTC. This encodes CATGLGLQGGSYNEQFF.

J is TRBJ2-7 and V is TRBV25-1; 11 nucleotides match TRBD2. The germline V gene encodes CDR1 MGHDK and CDR2 SYGVNS. CDR3 size: 15 residues. After removal of 1 base from V and 3 bases from J, the junction contained 2 bases not matched to a gene. The CDR3 region is CASSEFTSGGYEQYF. DNA for the CDR3: TGTGCCAGCAGTGAATTTACTAGCGGGGGCTACGAGCAGTACTTC.

This clone was counted once. The CDR3 bases are TGTGCCAGCAGCCCCCGGCGGGACAGGGTAGGCACTGAAGCTTTCTTT. Protein product: CASSPRRDRVGTEAFF. V gene TRBV7-8 combines with J gene TRBJ1-1; 9 bases agree with TRBD1. The V segment lost 5 bases and the J segment 4 bases; nucleotides outside the gene matches: 11. Germline-derived CDR1 and CDR2 are SGHVS and FQNEAQ. The CDR3 runs 16 residues.

J is TRBJ1-2 and V is TRBV2; possibly TRBD1 for D (6 bases). V dropped 7 bases and J dropped 4 bases, with 10 bases sitting between them. The germline CDR1 and CDR2 sequences are SNHLY and FYNNEI. CDR3 length: 12 residues. The CDR3, as DNA: TGTGCCAGCAACTCAGGGGCCTATGGCTACACCTTC. Its translation is CASNSGAYGYTF.

The rearrangement joins TRBV18 to TRBJ2-2; 8 bases fit TRBD2. Per germline, CDR1 KGHSH and CDR2 LQKENI. The CDR3 sequence is 16 residues long. The V gene end was trimmed by 0 bases and the J gene end by 6 bases; junction bases not matched to a gene: 6. The CDR3 bases are TGTGCCAGCTCACCACCGCGAGCGGGGGTTCCCGGGGAGCTGTTTTTT. It translates to CASSPPRAGVPGELFF.

A few counts support this clone. The rearrangement joins TRBV25-1 to TRBJ1-1; 8 bases line up with TRBD1. Germline assignment: CDR1 MGHDK and CDR2 SYGVNS. This CDR3 spans 14 amino acids. J lost 8 bases, V lost 5 bases, and 10 bases had no gene match. CDR3 coding DNA: TGTGCCAGCAGTCCGCTCGCAGGGGGCACGGAAGCTTTCTTT. The encoded protein is CASSPLAGGTEAFF.

This clone came up a few times. J is TRBJ1-1 and V is TRBV4-1; 7 nucleotides match TRBD1. This CDR3 is built from 14 residues. From germline, CDR1 is MGHRA and CDR2 YSYEKL. V was pared by 2 bases and J by 4 bases, with 4 bases of the junction left unmatched. CDR3 protein: CASSQLTGTTEAFF. In DNA, the CDR3 is TGCGCCAGCAGCCAACTGACAGGGACCACTGAAGCTTTCTTT.

The rearrangement joins TRBV7-3 to TRBJ2-1; the D gene is possibly TRBD2 (7 bases). CDR1 is SGHTA, CDR2 FQGTGA, per germline. The V end was cut by 4 bases, the J end by 7 bases, with 17 bases between. This CDR3 comprises 15 residues. The DNA for the CDR3 is TGTGCCAGCAGCTCCGGCGGGGGCGACAGGAATGAGCAGTTCTTC. Amino acid sequence: CASSSGGGDRNEQFF.

The rearrangement links TRBV14 to TRBJ2-3; TRBD2 agrees at 10 bases. The CDR3 is 18 amino acids. Per the germline V gene, CDR1 is SGHDN and CDR2 is FVKESK. V lost 0 bases, J lost 6 bases, and 12 bases stayed unmatched. The CDR3, as DNA: TGTGCCAGCAGCCAAGATCGGGGTAGCGGGGGGCCTCCGGATACGCAGTATTTT. This translates into CASSQDRGSGGPPDTQYF.

The rearrangement joins TRBV6-6 to TRBJ1-5; D is possibly TRBD1 (5 bases). CDR3 length: 13 residues. Germline loops: CDR1 MNHNY, CDR2 SVGAGI (reference sequence). The V end was cut by 6 bases, the J end by 4 bases, with 10 bases between. This chain's CDR3 is CASRVDSNQPQHF. The CDR3 DNA reads as TGTGCCAGCAGGGTTGACAGTAATCAGCCCCAGCATTTT.

This clone appeared a few times. J is TRBJ2-1 and V is TRBV10-3; 10 nucleotides align to TRBD2. The V gene end was trimmed by 1 base and the J gene end by 0 bases; junction bases not matched to a gene: 6. The CDR3 has 18 residues. Germline V CDR1 and CDR2: ENHRY, SYGVKD. CDR3 DNA: TGTGCCATCAGTGAGTTATCGGCTAGCGGGGGCTCCTACAATGAGCAGTTCTTC. Amino acid sequence: CAISELSASGGSYNEQFF.

A word on this clone: This specimen includes other DNA sequences encoding the same CDR3. This chain joins TRBV7-9 and TRBJ2-7; D perhaps matches TRBD2 (5 bases). Per the germline V gene, CDR1 is SEHNR and CDR2 is FQNEAQ (reference sequence). The V end lost 3 bases, the J end lost 10 bases, and 16 bases lay between the germline ends. The CDR3 is made up of 13 amino acids. CDR3: CASSFPVIGEQYF. Written as DNA, the CDR3 is TGTGCCAGCAGCTTCCCAGTTATCGGGGAACAGTACTTC. Combining the CDR3 with reference TRBV7-9 and TRBJ2-7 gives the whole variable domain DTGVSQNPRHKITKRGQNVTFRCDPISEHNRLYWYRQTLGQGPEFLTYFQNEAQLEKSRLLSDRFSAERPKGSFSTLEIQRTEQGDSAMYLCASSFPVIGEQYFGPGTRLTVT.

V gene TRBV6-5 combines with J gene TRBJ1-1, with 8 bases that match TRBD1. The CDR3 is 15 residues long. From germline, CDR1 is MNHEY and CDR2 SVGAGI. Trimming took 5 bases from V and 2 from J; bases not matched to a gene: 7. CDR3 in amino acids: CASSHPQGANTEAFF. The CDR3 nucleotides are TGTGCCAGCAGTCATCCTCAGGGGGCTAACACTGAAGCTTTCTTT.

This clone was found a few times. This rearrangement joins TRBV15 to TRBJ2-5, with 7 bases fitting TRBD1. Germline V lookup: CDR1 LNHNV, CDR2 YYDKDF (reference sequence). With V trimmed by 2 bases and J by 7 bases, 7 bases remained unmatched. This CDR3 is built from 14 residues. For the CDR3, the DNA is TGTGCCACCAGCAGAAATGACAGGGTCGGGACCCAGTACTTC. Its protein product is CATSRNDRVGTQYF. The full variable domain, completed using reference TRBV15 and TRBJ2-5, is DAMVIQNPRYQVTQFGKPVTLSCSQTLNHNVMYWYQQKSSQAPKLLFHYYDKDFNNEADTPDNFQSRRPNTSFCFLDIRSPGLGDTAMYLCATSRNDRVGTQYFGPGTRLLVL.

The chain has TRBV6-5 and TRBJ2-3, with D possibly TRBD1 on 5 matching bases. There are 14 residues in the CDR3. In germline, CDR1 is MNHEY, CDR2 SVGAGI. Trimming removed 5 bases from V and 1 base from J, with 10 bases in between. DNA of the CDR3: TGTGCCAGCAGTCGGACACTCCGCACAGATACGCAGTATTTT. Translation: CASSRTLRTDTQYF.

The V gene is TRBV7-9, the J gene TRBJ2-1; 9 nucleotides agree with TRBD1. V lost 5 bases, J lost 9 bases, and 14 bases stayed unmatched. Germline CDR1 and CDR2: SEHNR and FQNEAQ (reference sequence). The CDR3 totals 16 residues. CDR3 protein: CASSPSRPGTGSEQFF. The CDR3 nucleotides are TGTGCCAGCAGCCCCTCCCGACCCGGGACAGGGTCTGAGCAGTTCTTC.

The chain couples TRBV13 to TRBJ2-7, with TRBD2 matching 12 bases. Per germline, CDR1 PRHDT and CDR2 FYEKMQ (reference sequence). Germline trimming cut 5 bases from V and 3 bases from J; bases unmatched to any gene: 5. The CDR3 is 15 residues long. CDR3 sequence: CASSTRTSGNYEQYF. The CDR3 nucleotides are TGTGCCAGCAGCACCCGGACTAGCGGGAACTACGAGCAGTACTTC.

The chain has TRBV2 and TRBJ2-2; 10 bases map to TRBD1. The CDR3 extends over 15 amino acids. Losses at the gene ends were 6 bases for V and 5 bases for J; bases not matched to a gene: 6. In germline, CDR1 is SNHLY, CDR2 FYNNEI. CDR3: CASRGTGVKTGELFF. DNA of the CDR3: TGTGCCAGCAGGGGGACAGGGGTAAAGACCGGGGAGCTGTTTTTT.

This clone has just a few counts. V usage is TRBV5-1 and J usage is TRBJ2-7; no definite D call. This CDR3 spans 16 amino acids. V was trimmed by 4 bases and J by 0 bases, leaving 17 bases between them. Germline CDR1 is SGHRS and CDR2 is YFSETQ. CDR3 DNA sequence: TGCGCCAGCAGCCGCCAAGGTGGGCCGAGCTCCTACGAGCAGTACTTC. Amino acids: CASSRQGGPSSYEQYF.